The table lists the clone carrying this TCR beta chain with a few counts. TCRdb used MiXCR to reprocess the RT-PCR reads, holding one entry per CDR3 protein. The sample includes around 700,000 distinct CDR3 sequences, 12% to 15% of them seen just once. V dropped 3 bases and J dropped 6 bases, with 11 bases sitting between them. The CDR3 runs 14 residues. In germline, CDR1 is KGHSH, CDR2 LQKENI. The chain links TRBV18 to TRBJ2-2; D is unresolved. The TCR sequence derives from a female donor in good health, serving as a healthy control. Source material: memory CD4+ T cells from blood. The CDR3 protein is CASSPPPDAGELFF. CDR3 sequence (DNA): TGTGCCAGCTCACCCCCCCCGGACGCCGGGGAGCTGTTTTTT.